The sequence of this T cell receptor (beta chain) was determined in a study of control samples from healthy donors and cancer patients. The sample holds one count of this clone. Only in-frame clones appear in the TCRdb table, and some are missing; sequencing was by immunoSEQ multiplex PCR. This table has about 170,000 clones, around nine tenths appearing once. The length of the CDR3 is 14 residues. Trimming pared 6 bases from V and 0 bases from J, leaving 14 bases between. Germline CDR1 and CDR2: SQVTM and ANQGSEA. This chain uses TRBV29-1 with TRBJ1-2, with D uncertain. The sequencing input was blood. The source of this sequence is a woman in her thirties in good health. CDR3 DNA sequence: TGCAGCGTATTTGGGCAGGCCACTAACTATGGCTACACCTTC. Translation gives CSVFGQATNYGYTF.